One and the same sample provided the 31 T cell receptor beta chains below, sequenced in a study of blood T cell repertoires in COVID-19. Sequencing was performed with immunoSEQ multiplex PCR; in TCRdb, only in-frame clones are kept and a portion is missing. The sample lists about 210,000 clones, around 84% occurring once. Material for sequencing was peripheral blood. Receptors originate from a man aged 40-49 years who had recovered from COVID-19.

This clone was counted once. The chain combines TRBV4-3 with TRBJ2-3; TRBD2 agrees at 11 bases. The CDR3 is 14 residues long. V lost 7 bases to trimming and J lost 6 bases; unmatched junction nucleotides: 6. Germline V gene lookup returns CDR1 LGHNA and CDR2 YSLEER. CDR3 loop: CASNLAGGPDTQYF. CDR3 DNA: TGCGCCAGCAACCTAGCGGGAGGCCCGGATACGCAGTATTTT.

This chain connects TRBV7-9 to TRBJ2-1; TRBD2 aligns across 7 bases. The CDR3 is 16 residues long. Unmatched junction bases numbered 8, after V lost 2 bases and J lost 4 bases. From germline, CDR1 is SEHNR and CDR2 FQNEAQ (reference sequence). CDR3 coding DNA: TGTGCCAGCAGCTTATCGGGACTACTAAAGTACAATGAGCAGTTCTTC. The encoded protein is CASSLSGLLKYNEQFF.

V is TRBV5-4 and J is TRBJ2-7; 11 nucleotides line up with TRBD2. The CDR3 has 13 residues. From germline, CDR1 is SGHNT and CDR2 YYREEE (reference sequence). J gave up 6 bases and V 4 bases, and 3 bases lay outside the gene matches. The CDR3 DNA reads TGTGCCAGCAGCGTAGCGGGGGGGCCCGAGCAGTACTTC. It yields the protein CASSVAGGPEQYF.

The chain's CDR3 is CASSSNFRTVANYGYTF. The CDR3 DNA reads TGTGCCAGTAGTTCAAATTTTCGGACTGTAGCTAACTATGGCTACACCTTC. The chain links TRBV19 to TRBJ1-2; no clear D gene. CDR1 is LNHDA and CDR2 is SQIVND in the germline V gene (reference sequence). Between the trimmed V and J ends, which lost 5 bases and 0 bases, there was a span of 19 bases. The CDR3 spans 17 residues.

V usage is TRBV7-6 and J usage is TRBJ2-7; TRBD1 matches at 10 bases. The CDR3 totals 15 residues. The trim removed 1 base at V and 5 bases at J, leaving 5 bases unmatched. Germline assignment: CDR1 SGHVS and CDR2 FNYEAQ. Here the CDR3 reads CASSLEGDRGNEQYF. In DNA, the CDR3 is TGTGCCAGCAGCTTAGAAGGGGACAGGGGAAACGAGCAGTACTTC. Full variable domain (rest looked up from reference TRBV7-6 and TRBJ2-7): GAGVSQSPRYKVTKRGQDVALRCDPISGHVSLYWYRQALGQGPEFLTYFNYEAQQDKSGLPNDRFSAERPEGSISTLTIQRTEQRDSAMYRCASSLEGDRGNEQYFGPGTRLTVT.

The rearrangement uses TRBV7-9 and TRBJ2-7; 11 positions match TRBD2. The CDR3 covers 15 residues. Trimming removed 5 bases from V and 2 bases from J; junction bases left unmatched: 5. CDR1 and CDR2 (germline): SEHNR, FQNEAQ (reference sequence). Written as DNA, the CDR3 is TGTGCCAGCAGCCCTCCGGGACTAGCGGCCTACGAGCAGTACTTC. The encoded protein is CASSPPGLAAYEQYF.

CDR3 bases: TGTGCCACCAGCAGAGTAGGCGGCACCGTAAATCAGCCCCAGCATTTT. Its protein is CATSRVGGTVNQPQHF. The chain carries TRBV15 and TRBJ1-5, with D uncertain. CDR3 length equals 16 residues. Germline CDR1 reads LNHNV; CDR2 reads YYDKDF (reference sequence). The germline V and J ends were trimmed by 1 base and 4 bases, with 14 bases remaining between them.

The chain has TRBV7-9 and TRBJ2-7, with D unresolved. Trimming shortened V by 4 bases and J by 5 bases, and 6 bases separated the two germline ends. Per the germline V gene, CDR1 is SEHNR and CDR2 is FQNEAQ (reference sequence). This CDR3 has 11 amino acids. The CDR3 reads CASSSIDEQYF. CDR3 DNA: TGTGCCAGCAGCTCTATCGACGAGCAGTACTTC. The whole variable domain, remainder taken from reference TRBV7-9 and TRBJ2-7, is DTGVSQNPRHKITKRGQNVTFRCDPISEHNRLYWYRQTLGQGPEFLTYFQNEAQLEKSRLLSDRFSAERPKGSFSTLEIQRTEQGDSAMYLCASSSIDEQYFGPGTRLTVT.

The CDR3 spells CASSQDWGPSGYTF. CDR3 nucleotide sequence: TGCGCCAGCAGCCAAGACTGGGGGCCTAGTGGCTACACCTTC. The chain uses TRBV4-3 and TRBJ1-2; D possibly corresponds to TRBD1 (6 bases). Germline CDR1 is LGHNA and CDR2 is YSLEER. This CDR3 is built from 14 residues. The V and J ends lost 0 bases and 7 bases respectively, with 12 bases between them.

Concerning this clone: This sample also contains other DNA sequences that code for the same CDR3. The chain joins TRBV9 to TRBJ2-7, with 10 bases fitting TRBD1. The V segment lost 0 bases and the J segment 3 bases; nucleotides outside the gene matches: 3. The length of the CDR3 is 15 residues. Germline CDR1 reads SGDLS; CDR2 reads YYNGEE. CDR3 nucleotide sequence: TGTGCCAGCAGCGTAGGGGACAGGGGCCTCTACGAGCAGTACTTC. Amino acids: CASSVGDRGLYEQYF.

This clone has a single count. V is TRBV29-1 and J is TRBJ2-7, with TRBD2 matching over 8 bases. The V gene's germline CDR1 is SQVTM and CDR2 ANQGSEA. The CDR3 is made up of 13 amino acids. Trimming removed 3 bases from V and 3 bases from J; junction bases left unmatched: 4. CDR3 sequence: CSVDGAGGYEQYF. The CDR3 nucleotides are TGCAGCGTTGATGGGGCGGGGGGCTACGAGCAGTACTTC.

The chain carries TRBV7-6 and TRBJ2-3; D unclear. Germline CDR1 is SGHVS and CDR2 is FNYEAQ. The CDR3 has 13 residues. With 2 bases removed from V and 6 bases from J, the gap between germline ends came to 9 bases. In nucleotides, the CDR3 is TGTGCCAGCAGCTTATCCCCGAGGGATACGCAGTATTTT. Amino acid sequence: CASSLSPRDTQYF.

The rearrangement links TRBV18 to TRBJ2-1, with no clear D. Trimming took 3 bases from V and 0 from J, leaving 9 bases between them. Germline V lookup: CDR1 KGHSH, CDR2 LQKENI. The CDR3 is made up of 15 amino acids. The CDR3 sequence is CASSPLESSYNEQFF. In DNA form, the CDR3 reads TGTGCCAGCTCACCCCTAGAGAGCTCCTACAATGAGCAGTTCTTC. Full variable domain (missing parts from reference TRBV18 and TRBJ2-1): NAGVMQNPRHLVRRRGQEARLRCSPMKGHSHVYWYRQLPEEGLKFMVYLQKENIIDESGMPKERFSAEFPKEGPSILRIQQVVRGDSAAYFCASSPLESSYNEQFFGPGTRLTVL.

Only a few counts were recorded for this clone. The V gene is TRBV19, the J gene TRBJ1-1; the match to TRBD1 covers 8 bases. Trimming cost V 6 bases and J 10 bases; bases outside gene matches: 10. The germline CDR1 and CDR2 sequences are LNHDA and SQIVND (reference sequence). The CDR3 is 13 residues long. The CDR3 protein is CASRMNPGTGAFF. Written as DNA, the CDR3 is TGTGCCAGTAGGATGAACCCCGGGACAGGAGCTTTCTTT.

This clone has a single count. CDR3 amino acids: CASSPMGHEQYF. The CDR3 coding sequence is TGTGCCAGCAGCCCTATGGGGCACGAGCAGTACTTC. The chain is built from TRBV3-1 (or the pseudogene TRBV3-2) and TRBJ2-7; tentatively, D is TRBD1 (5 bases). CDR1 is LGHDT, CDR2 YNNKEL, per germline (reference sequence). V gave up 4 bases and J gave up 5 bases, with 9 bases separating them. This CDR3 spans 12 amino acids.

This chain joins TRBV7-2 and TRBJ1-6; D gene ambiguous. The germline V gene encodes CDR1 SGHTA and CDR2 FQGNSA. V lost 10 bases, J lost 5 bases, and 9 bases lay in between. The CDR3 is 12 residues long. CDR3 protein: CATRDNNSPLHF. For the CDR3, the DNA is TGTGCCACCCGGGATAATAATTCACCCCTCCACTTT.

The gene calls are TRBV9 and TRBJ2-1; 8 bases line up with TRBD2. The germline V gene encodes CDR1 SGDLS and CDR2 YYNGEE. The CDR3 extends over 15 amino acids. The junction had 4 bases not matched to a gene; V was cut back by 2 bases and J by 3 bases. The CDR3 bases are TGTGCCAGCAGCGTCTCAAGCGGGAGCTACAATGAGCAGTTCTTC. Its translation: CASSVSSGSYNEQFF.

The chain couples TRBV11-2 to TRBJ2-1; D perhaps matches TRBD1 (5 bases). Germline V gene data show CDR1 as SGHAT and CDR2 as FQNNGV. The CDR3 runs 15 residues. V was clipped by 2 bases and J by 0 bases, with 8 bases between them. The DNA for the CDR3 is TGTGCCAGCAGCTTACGACAGAGCTCCTACAATGAGCAGTTCTTC. Its protein product is CASSLRQSSYNEQFF. Filled out from reference TRBV11-2 and TRBJ2-1, the complete variable domain reads EAGVAQSPRYKIIEKRQSVAFWCNPISGHATLYWYQQILGQGPKLLIQFQNNGVVDDSQLPKDRFSAERLKGVDSTLKIQPAKLEDSAVYLCASSLRQSSYNEQFFGPGTRLTVL.

This clone was counted only a few times. The chain carries TRBV29-1 and TRBJ1-2, with D perhaps matching TRBD1 (5 bases). CDR1 is SQVTM, CDR2 ANQGSEA, per germline. The CDR3 consists of 14 residues. Trimming stripped 6 bases from V and 0 bases from J, with 14 bases between. The CDR3 reads CSVLGDAANYGYTF. CDR3 DNA sequence: TGCAGCGTCCTAGGGGATGCGGCTAACTATGGCTACACCTTC.

V usage is TRBV2 and J usage is TRBJ2-7; D call uncertain. With 6 bases removed from V and 4 bases from J, the gap between germline ends came to 10 bases. The germline gives CDR1 SNHLY, CDR2 FYNNEI. This CDR3 spans 12 amino acids. The CDR3 sequence is CASSSTGYEQYF. The CDR3, as DNA: TGTGCCAGCAGCTCGACTGGTTACGAGCAGTACTTC.

V is TRBV6-2 or TRBV6-3 and J is TRBJ2-7; no clear D gene. Trimming shortened V by 4 bases and J by 6 bases, and 7 bases separated the two germline ends. The CDR3 runs 11 residues. Germline CDR1 MNHEY, CDR2 SVGEGT. The CDR3, as DNA: TGTGCCAGCAGTTTAAGAGGCGAGCAGTACTTC. Its translation is CASSLRGEQYF.

The chain carries TRBV4-3 and TRBJ1-2, with 9 bases that match TRBD1. V was clipped by 1 base and J by 8 bases; unmatched bases: 8. This CDR3 has 15 amino acids. Germline assignment: CDR1 LGHNA and CDR2 YSLEER. This CDR3 reads CASSQGWDRADGYTF. CDR3 nucleotides: TGCGCCAGCAGCCAAGGTTGGGACAGGGCCGACGGCTACACCTTC.

This clone was recorded only once. V usage is TRBV5-1 and J usage is TRBJ1-1, with D possibly being TRBD1 (6 bases). The V gene lost 1 base and the J gene lost 4 bases, with 14 bases spanning the gap. This CDR3 spans 15 amino acids. Germline assignment: CDR1 SGHRS and CDR2 YFSETQ. The CDR3 sequence: CASSLTGRGFTEAFF. Written as DNA, the CDR3 is TGCGCCAGCAGCTTGACCGGCAGGGGATTCACTGAAGCTTTCTTT.

The chain has TRBV5-3 and TRBJ1-1; D ambiguous. TRBV5-3 is reported as an ORF; its role is uncertain. The CDR3 consists of 12 residues. The V gene lost 2 bases and the J gene lost 5 bases, with 7 bases spanning the gap. CDR3 residues: CARSFQATEAFF. CDR3 nucleotide sequence: TGTGCCAGAAGCTTTCAGGCTACTGAAGCTTTCTTT.

The chain employs TRBV6-2 or TRBV6-3 and TRBJ1-1; D gene uncertain. The length of the CDR3 is 14 residues. Trimming took off 2 bases at V and 6 bases at J, with 13 bases between the two ends. The germline V gene has CDR1 MNHEY and CDR2 SVGEGT. DNA for the CDR3: TGTGCCAGCAGTTACCAGGCCTCCGTCCCTGAAGCTTTCTTT. Protein product: CASSYQASVPEAFF.

This clone turned up a few times. This sequence joins TRBV19 and TRBJ1-1, with 7 bases identical to TRBD1. The CDR3 is 15 amino acids. Germline-derived CDR1 and CDR2 are LNHDA and SQIVND (reference sequence). The trim removed 6 bases at V and 2 bases at J, leaving 9 bases unmatched. CDR3 residues: CASRAQGQLNTEAFF. CDR3 sequence (DNA): TGTGCCAGTAGGGCGCAGGGACAGTTAAACACTGAAGCTTTCTTT.

V usage is TRBV7-9 and J usage is TRBJ1-2; 7 nucleotides align to TRBD1. CDR1 is SEHNR, CDR2 FQNEAQ, per germline (reference sequence). The CDR3 is 14 amino acids. Losses at the gene ends were 1 base for V and 6 bases for J; bases not matched to a gene: 5. The CDR3 protein is CASSLVEGADGYTF. CDR3 coding DNA: TGTGCCAGCAGCTTAGTGGAGGGGGCCGATGGCTACACCTTC.

The chain carries TRBV2 and TRBJ1-1, with TRBD1 matching over 9 bases. The length of the CDR3 is 17 residues. CDR1 is SNHLY, CDR2 FYNNEI, per germline. Germline trimming cut 5 bases from V and 3 bases from J; bases unmatched to any gene: 13. CDR3: CASSSRQGGYGDTEAFF. The CDR3 DNA reads TGTGCCAGCAGTTCCAGACAGGGGGGTTACGGTGACACTGAAGCTTTCTTT.

The V and J genes are TRBV5-6 and TRBJ1-6, with 8 bases identical to TRBD1. The CDR3 spans 15 residues. V shed 4 bases and J 10 bases; nucleotides not matched to a gene: 10. CDR1 is SGHDT, CDR2 YYEEEE, per germline. CDR3 nucleotides: TGTGCCAGCAGCGGCGGTTTCAGGGGGCACTCACCCCTCCACTTT. As protein: CASSGGFRGHSPLHF.

The V call is TRBV11-2, the J call TRBJ2-2; the D gene is possibly TRBD2 (6 bases). This CDR3 is built from 17 residues. Germline loops: CDR1 SGHAT, CDR2 FQNNGV. Trimming pared 5 bases from V and 4 bases from J, leaving 20 bases between. The CDR3 spells CASSPRLGQEGTGELFF. The CDR3, as DNA: TGTGCCAGCAGCCCTAGATTGGGGCAGGAGGGCACCGGGGAGCTGTTTTTT.

The chain joins TRBV19 to TRBJ2-7; weak D call: TRBD1 (5 bases). V was pared by 5 bases and J by 2 bases, with 10 bases between. Germline V gene sequence: CDR1 LNHDA, CDR2 SQIVND (reference sequence). This CDR3 spans 13 amino acids. Here the CDR3 reads CASSARQTYEQYF. Here the CDR3 DNA reads TGTGCCAGTAGTGCTCGACAGACCTACGAGCAGTACTTC. The whole variable domain, filled in from reference TRBV19 and TRBJ2-7, reads DGGITQSPKYLFRKEGQNVTLSCEQNLNHDAMYWYRQDPGQGLRLIYYSQIVNDFQKGDIAEGYSVSREKKESFPLTVTSAQKNPTAFYLCASSARQTYEQYFGPGTRLTVT.